This entry lists 3 T cell receptor beta chains sequenced from one sample in a study of radiotherapy plus CTLA-4 blockade in lung cancer (dated by TCRdb to about 2018). The library was generated by the immunoSEQ multiplex PCR assay. TCRdb retrieved this table from immuneACCESS and kept in-frame rearrangements only. Not all clones are present; in checked studies, unresolved V genes account for under half, and no reason is known for the remainder. This sample gives roughly 110,000 clones in total; approximately 87% of them show up just once. Over 2% of the sample comes from the top ten. The input for sequencing was peripheral blood, taken from a patient treated with radiotherapy plus ipilimumab. These receptors came from a human donor with non-small cell lung cancer that progressed on radiotherapy plus ipilimumab. Some clones in this sample may be carry-over from other donors' samples.

The gene calls are TRBV12-5 and TRBJ2-2, with D perhaps TRBD1 (5 bases). The CDR3 extends over 13 amino acids. Trimming left V 6 bases short and J 2 bases short, with 7 bases between. Looked up from germline, CDR1 is LGHNT and CDR2 is FRNRAP. The CDR3 DNA reads TGTGCTAGTGGCAGGGAAAACACCGGGGAGCTGTTTTTT. Amino acid sequence: CASGRENTGELFF.

This clone was counted only a few times. The rearrangement joins TRBV2 to TRBJ1-3; D gene uncertain. V was trimmed by 8 bases and J by 2 bases, leaving 10 bases between them. The CDR3 extends over 13 amino acids. Germline values: CDR1 SNHLY, CDR2 FYNNEI. CDR3 sequence: CASQSETGNTIYF. The CDR3 nucleotides are TGTGCCAGCCAATCGGAAACTGGAAACACCATATATTTT.

The genes are TRBV2 and TRBJ1-1, with 7 bases fitting TRBD1. Germline V gives CDR1 SNHLY, CDR2 FYNNEI. The ends lost 4 bases at V and 4 bases at J; junction bases unmatched: 0. This CDR3 has 12 amino acids. CDR3 in amino acids: CASSGQGTEAFF. The CDR3 DNA sequence: TGTGCCAGCAGTGGACAGGGCACTGAAGCTTTCTTT.